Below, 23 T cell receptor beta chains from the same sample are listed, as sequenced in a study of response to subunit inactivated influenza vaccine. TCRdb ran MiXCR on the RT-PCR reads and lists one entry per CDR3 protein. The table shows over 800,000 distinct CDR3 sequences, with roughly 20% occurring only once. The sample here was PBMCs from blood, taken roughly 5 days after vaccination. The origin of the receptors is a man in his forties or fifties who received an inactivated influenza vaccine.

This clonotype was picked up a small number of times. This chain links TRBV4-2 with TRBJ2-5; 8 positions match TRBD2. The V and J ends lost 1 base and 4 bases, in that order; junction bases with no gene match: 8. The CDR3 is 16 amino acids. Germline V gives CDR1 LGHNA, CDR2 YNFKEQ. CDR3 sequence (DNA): TGTGCCAGCAGCCAAGGCAGCGGGAGAGGCAGAGAGACCCAGTACTTC. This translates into CASSQGSGRGRETQYF.

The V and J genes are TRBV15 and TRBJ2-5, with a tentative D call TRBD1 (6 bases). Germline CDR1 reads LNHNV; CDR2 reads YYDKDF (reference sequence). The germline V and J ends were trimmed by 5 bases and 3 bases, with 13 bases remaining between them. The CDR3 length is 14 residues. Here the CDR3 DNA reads TGTGCCACCAGCCCGGACAGCATAGAAGAGACCCAGTACTTC. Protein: CATSPDSIEETQYF.

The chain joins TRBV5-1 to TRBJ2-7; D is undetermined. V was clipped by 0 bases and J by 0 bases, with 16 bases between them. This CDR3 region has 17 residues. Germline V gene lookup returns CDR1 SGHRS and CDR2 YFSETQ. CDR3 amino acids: CASSLAGQTPSSYEQYF. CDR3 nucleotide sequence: TGCGCCAGCAGCTTGGCCGGGCAGACCCCTAGCTCCTACGAGCAGTACTTC.

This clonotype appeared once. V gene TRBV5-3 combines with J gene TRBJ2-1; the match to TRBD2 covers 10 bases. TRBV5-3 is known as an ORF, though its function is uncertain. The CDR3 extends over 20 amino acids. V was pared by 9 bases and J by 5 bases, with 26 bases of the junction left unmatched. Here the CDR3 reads CAIGPGPGGIGTSADNEQFF. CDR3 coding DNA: TGTGCCATCGGCCCCGGGCCAGGGGGCATCGGGACTAGCGCCGACAATGAGCAGTTCTTC.

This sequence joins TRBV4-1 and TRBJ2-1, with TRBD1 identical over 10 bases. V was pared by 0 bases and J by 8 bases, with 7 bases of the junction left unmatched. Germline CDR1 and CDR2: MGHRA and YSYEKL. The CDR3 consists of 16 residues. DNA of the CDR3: TGCGCCAGCAGCCAAGAACCGGGACAGGGGACGTATGAGCAGTTCTTC. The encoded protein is CASSQEPGQGTYEQFF.

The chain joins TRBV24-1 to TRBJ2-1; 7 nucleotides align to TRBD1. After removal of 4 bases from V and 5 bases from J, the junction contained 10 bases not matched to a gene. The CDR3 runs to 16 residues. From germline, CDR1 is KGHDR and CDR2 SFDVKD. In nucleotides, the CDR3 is TGTGCCACCAGTGAACTCACAGGGGCAGGGGACAATGAGCAGTTCTTC. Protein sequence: CATSELTGAGDNEQFF.

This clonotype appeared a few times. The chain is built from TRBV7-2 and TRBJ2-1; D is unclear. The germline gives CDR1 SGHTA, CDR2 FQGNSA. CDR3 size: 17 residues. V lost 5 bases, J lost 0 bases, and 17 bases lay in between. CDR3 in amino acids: CASSVSLGLSSYNEQFF. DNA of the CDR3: TGTGCCAGCAGCGTCTCGTTGGGTCTAAGCTCCTACAATGAGCAGTTCTTC.

The CDR3 reads CASSSGLAGVSGANVLTF. The CDR3 coding sequence is TGTGCCAGCAGTTCGGGACTAGCGGGAGTTTCTGGGGCCAACGTCCTGACTTTC. The rearrangement uses TRBV28 and TRBJ2-6; 14 nucleotides align to TRBD2. Germline V gene data show CDR1 as MDHEN and CDR2 as SYDVKM. V dropped 4 bases and J dropped 1; count of bases not matched to a gene: 3. The CDR3 has 18 residues.

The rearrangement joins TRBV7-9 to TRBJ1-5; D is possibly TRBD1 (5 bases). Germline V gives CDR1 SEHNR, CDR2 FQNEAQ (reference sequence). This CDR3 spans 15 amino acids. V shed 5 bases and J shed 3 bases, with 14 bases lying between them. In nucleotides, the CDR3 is TGTGCCAGCAGCCCTTCTGGGGCGGACAATCAGCCCCAGCATTTT. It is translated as CASSPSGADNQPQHF.

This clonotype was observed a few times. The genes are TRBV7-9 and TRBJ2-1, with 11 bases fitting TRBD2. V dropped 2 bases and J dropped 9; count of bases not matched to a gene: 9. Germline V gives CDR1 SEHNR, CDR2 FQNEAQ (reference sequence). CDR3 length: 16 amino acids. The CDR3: CASSLPTSGEVGEQFF. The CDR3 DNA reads TGTGCCAGCAGCTTACCGACTAGCGGGGAAGTAGGTGAGCAGTTCTTC.

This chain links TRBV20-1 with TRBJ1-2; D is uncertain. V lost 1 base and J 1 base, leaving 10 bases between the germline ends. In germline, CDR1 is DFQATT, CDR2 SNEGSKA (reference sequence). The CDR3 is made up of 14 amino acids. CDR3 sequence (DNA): TGCAGTGCTAGAGGGACGGCCGTTAACTATGGCTACACCTTC. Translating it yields CSARGTAVNYGYTF.

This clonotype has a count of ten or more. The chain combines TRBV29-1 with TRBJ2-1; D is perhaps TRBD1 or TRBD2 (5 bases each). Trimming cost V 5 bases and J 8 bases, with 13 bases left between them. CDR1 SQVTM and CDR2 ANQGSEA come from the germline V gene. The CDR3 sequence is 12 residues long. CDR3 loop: CSVLDGTDEQFF. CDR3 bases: TGCAGCGTTCTGGATGGGACCGATGAGCAGTTCTTC.

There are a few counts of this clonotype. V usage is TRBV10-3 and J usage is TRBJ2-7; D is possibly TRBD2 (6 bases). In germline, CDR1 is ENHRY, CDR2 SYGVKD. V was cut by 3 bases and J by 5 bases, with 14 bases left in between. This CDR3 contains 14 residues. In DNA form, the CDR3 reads TGTGCCATCAGTGAAGGAGGGAGTAAGGACGAGCAGTACTTC. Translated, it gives CAISEGGSKDEQYF.

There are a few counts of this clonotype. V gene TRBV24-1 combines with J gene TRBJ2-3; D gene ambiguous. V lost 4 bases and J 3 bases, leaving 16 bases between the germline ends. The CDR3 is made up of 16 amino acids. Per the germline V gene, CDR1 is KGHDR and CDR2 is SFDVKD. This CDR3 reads CATSDPTRMGTDTQYF. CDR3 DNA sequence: TGTGCCACCAGTGACCCGACACGTATGGGTACAGATACGCAGTATTTT.

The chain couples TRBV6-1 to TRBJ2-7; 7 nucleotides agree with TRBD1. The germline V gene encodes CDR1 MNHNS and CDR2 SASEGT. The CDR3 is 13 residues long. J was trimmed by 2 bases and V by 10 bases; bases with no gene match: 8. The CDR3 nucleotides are TGTGCCACCACCACGGGGACAGCCTACGAGCAGTACTTC. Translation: CATTTGTAYEQYF.

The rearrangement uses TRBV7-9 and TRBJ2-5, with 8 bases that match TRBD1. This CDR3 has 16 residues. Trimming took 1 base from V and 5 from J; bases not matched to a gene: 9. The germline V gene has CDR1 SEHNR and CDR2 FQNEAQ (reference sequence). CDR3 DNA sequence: TGTGCCAGCAGCTTAGGCGGCCAGGGGGCTTTTGAGACCCAGTACTTC. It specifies CASSLGGQGAFETQYF.

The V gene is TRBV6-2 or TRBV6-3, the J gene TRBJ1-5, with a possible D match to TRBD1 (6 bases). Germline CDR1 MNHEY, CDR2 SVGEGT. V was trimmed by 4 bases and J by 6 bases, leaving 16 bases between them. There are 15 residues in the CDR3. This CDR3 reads CASSFQSRGSQPQHF. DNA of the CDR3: TGTGCCAGCAGTTTCCAAAGCAGGGGTAGTCAGCCCCAGCATTTT.

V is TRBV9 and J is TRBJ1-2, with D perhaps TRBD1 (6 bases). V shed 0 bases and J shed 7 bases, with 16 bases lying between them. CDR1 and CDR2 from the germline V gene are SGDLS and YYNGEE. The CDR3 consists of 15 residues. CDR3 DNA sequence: TGTGCCAGCAGCGTAGCTAATGCGGCAGGGGTTGGCTACACCTTC. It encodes CASSVANAAGVGYTF.

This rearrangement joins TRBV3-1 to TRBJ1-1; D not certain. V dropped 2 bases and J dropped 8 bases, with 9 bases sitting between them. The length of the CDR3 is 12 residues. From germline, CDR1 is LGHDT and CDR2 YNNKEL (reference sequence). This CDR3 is CASSQWAEEAFF. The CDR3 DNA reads TGTGCCAGCAGCCAATGGGCCGAGGAAGCTTTCTTT.

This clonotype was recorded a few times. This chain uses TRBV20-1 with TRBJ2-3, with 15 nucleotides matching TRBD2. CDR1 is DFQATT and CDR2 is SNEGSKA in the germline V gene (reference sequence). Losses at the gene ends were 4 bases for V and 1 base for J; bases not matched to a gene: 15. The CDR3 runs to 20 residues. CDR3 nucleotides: TGCAGTGCTACCGGACTAGCGGGGGGGCCAGAGTGGATTGGCACAGATACGCAGTATTTT. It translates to CSATGLAGGPEWIGTDTQYF.

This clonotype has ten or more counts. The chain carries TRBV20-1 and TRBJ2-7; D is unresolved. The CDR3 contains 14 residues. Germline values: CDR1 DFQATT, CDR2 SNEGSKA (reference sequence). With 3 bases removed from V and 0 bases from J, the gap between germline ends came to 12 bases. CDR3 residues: CSASSALSSYEQYF. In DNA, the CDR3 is TGCAGTGCTAGCTCCGCGTTAAGCTCCTACGAGCAGTACTTC.

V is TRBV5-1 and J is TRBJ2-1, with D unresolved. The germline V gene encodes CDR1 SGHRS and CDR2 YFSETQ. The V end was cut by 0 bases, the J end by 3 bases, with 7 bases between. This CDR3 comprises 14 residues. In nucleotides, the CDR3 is TGCGCCAGCAGCTTGGGCGAATACTACAATGAGCAGTTCTTC. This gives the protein CASSLGEYYNEQFF.

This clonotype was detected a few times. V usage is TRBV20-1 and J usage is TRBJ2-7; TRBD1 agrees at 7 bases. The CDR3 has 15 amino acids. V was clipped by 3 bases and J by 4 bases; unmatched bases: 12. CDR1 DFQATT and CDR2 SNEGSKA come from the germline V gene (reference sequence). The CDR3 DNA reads TGCAGTGCTAGGGAACGGACAGGCCGCGCTTACGAGCAGTACTTC. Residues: CSARERTGRAYEQYF.